A selection of T cell receptor beta chains follows, all from one sample in a study of CD8 T cells in ankylosing spondylitis. Via MiXCR, TCRdb re-called the 5' RACE reads, giving one row per CDR3 protein. The data show about 220,000 distinct CDR3 sequences, with approximately 20% seen just once and roughly 46% held by the top ten. Sequencing was carried out using blood, either unsorted or a sorted T cell fraction (not recorded which). The receptors come from a male donor with ankylosing spondylitis. Both conserved end residues are part of each CDR3. Fields, in order: J gene, CDR3 length, V gene, CDR3 protein.

>TRBJ2-3|18|TRBV7-8
CASSLDIAGGVSSDTQYF
>TRBJ2-2|14|TRBV12-3/TRBV12-4
CASSLGGYTGELFF
>TRBJ2-7|14|TRBV4-1
CASSQALVGYEQYF
>TRBJ2-7|16|TRBV15
CATSRDYWAGEIEQYF
>TRBJ2-7|16|TRBV20-1
CCARALLAGTTYEQYF
>TRBJ2-3|13|TRBV28
CASSFRVADTQYF
>TRBJ2-7|13|TRBV11-3
CASSPMGEGEQYF
>TRBJ2-3|15|TRBV27
CASSFIPGGTDTQYF
>TRBJ2-4|16|TRBV28
CASRFNIGQAGNIQYF
>TRBJ1-2|14|TRBV12-3/TRBV12-4
CASSLGQGVYGYTF
>TRBJ2-1|13|TRBV20-1
CSARPSGVETQFF
>TRBJ2-5|14|TRBV2
CASLTFSGAETQYF
>TRBJ1-2|15|TRBV2
CASSEVQGAAYGYTF
>TRBJ1-2|13|TRBV12-3/TRBV12-4
CASSLGQGGGYTF
>TRBJ1-3|17|TRBV20-1
CSARELGQPFSGNTIYF
>TRBJ2-1|13|TRBV29-1
CSVEVAPSGEQFF
>TRBJ2-1|16|TRBV20-1
CSARDIAGGFYNEQFF
>TRBJ1-6|18|TRBV5-1
CASRGPQIGQAIDSPLHF
>TRBJ2-2|13|TRBV6-4
CASSVSGTGELFF
>TRBJ1-1|13|TRBV5-1
CASSLAGGSEAFF
>TRBJ1-5|14|TRBV5-8
CASWGDRVGQPQHF
>TRBJ1-5|14|TRBV6-1
CASRIGTGIQPQHF
>TRBJ2-1|16|TRBV4-1
CASSQPSGGRGNEQFF
>TRBJ2-7|16|TRBV6-1
CASSAGTGTLDYEQYF
>TRBJ2-2|16|TRBV2
CASSGSTSGGSRELFF
>TRBJ1-1|15|TRBV12-3/TRBV12-4
CASSPGGVWNTEAFF
>TRBJ2-2|13|TRBV6-5
CASSWGQIGELFF
>TRBJ2-5|15|TRBV5-5
CASSLVVPRGETQYF
>TRBJ2-1|16|TRBV29-1
CSVEGWTRGSYNEQFF
>TRBJ2-7|13|TRBV19
CASSTRQGIEQYF
>TRBJ2-2|15|TRBV12-3/TRBV12-4
CASRWTGGLSGELFF
>TRBJ2-7|15|TRBV4-3
CASSQDRFHSYEQYF
>TRBJ2-1|14|TRBV7-8
CASSLWDSNNEQFF
>TRBJ2-1|13|TRBV15
CATSEGVYNEQFF
>TRBJ2-1|16|TRBV4-3
CASSPRGIASYNEQFF
>TRBJ2-7|16|TRBV15
CATSRDSLAEPREQYF
>TRBJ2-7|14|TRBV19
CASSMGTGGIEQYF
>TRBJ2-7|18|TRBV4-1
CASSQEGLAGGTSYEQYF
>TRBJ1-2|16|TRBV4-1
CASSQVSSGQLYGYTF
>TRBJ2-2|15|TRBV24-1
CATSDLRLSTGELFF
>TRBJ2-1|15|TRBV10-3
CAISESGTVYNEQFF
>TRBJ2-7|13|TRBV5-1
CASRPSGTYEQYF
>TRBJ2-7|14|TRBV11-2
CASSLGFGSYEQYF
>TRBJ1-1|16|TRBV6-5
CASSYNKPTAGTEAFF
>TRBJ2-2|15|TRBV12-3/TRBV12-4
CASQGQREGTGELFF
>TRBJ1-5|15|TRBV6-5
CASSYARGLGQPQHF
>TRBJ1-1|13|TRBV29-1
CSVLQGSNTEAFF
>TRBJ2-7|15|TRBV4-1
CASSQEGRSSYEQYF
>TRBJ1-1|13|TRBV24-1
CATSDHQGLEAFF
>TRBJ1-2|13|TRBV12-3/TRBV12-4
CASSLVGGDGYTF
>TRBJ2-4|14|TRBV11-2
CASSLDRSKNIQYF